This T cell receptor (beta chain) was identified in a study of a mutant IDH1 vaccine in newly diagnosed glioma. Overall study context: Earlier treatment was radiotherapy, temozolomide, or both, with most getting both. The study, taken as a whole, reports: Vaccination induced immune responses in about 93% of patients.

Regarding time point: baseline, week 1 (first vaccination visit). Treatment given: pre-vaccination baseline after standard-of-care therapy. Those who donated had recent WHO grade 3 or 4 IDH1-mutant, ATRX-lost astrocytomas. Profiling relied on immunoSEQ multiplex PCR, and the TCRdb table lists in-frame clones only, not all of them. The repertoire holds about 33,000 clones, with 88% as singletons. Germline CDR1 and CDR2: MDHEN and SYDVKM. J was trimmed by 7 bases and V by 8 bases; bases with no gene match: 7. The CDR3 spans 12 residues. Worth noting for this clone: Its target is not known.

The material sequenced was PBMCs, taken from a glioma patient treated with radiotherapy, temozolomide or both. The chain recombines TRBV28 with TRBJ1-2, with 7 bases lining up with TRBD1. This TCR derives from a woman aged 40 to 50 with glioma. The CDR3 bases are TGTGCCAGCGAAGGGGGCTTCGGTGGCTACACCTTC. This translates into CASEGGFGGYTF.